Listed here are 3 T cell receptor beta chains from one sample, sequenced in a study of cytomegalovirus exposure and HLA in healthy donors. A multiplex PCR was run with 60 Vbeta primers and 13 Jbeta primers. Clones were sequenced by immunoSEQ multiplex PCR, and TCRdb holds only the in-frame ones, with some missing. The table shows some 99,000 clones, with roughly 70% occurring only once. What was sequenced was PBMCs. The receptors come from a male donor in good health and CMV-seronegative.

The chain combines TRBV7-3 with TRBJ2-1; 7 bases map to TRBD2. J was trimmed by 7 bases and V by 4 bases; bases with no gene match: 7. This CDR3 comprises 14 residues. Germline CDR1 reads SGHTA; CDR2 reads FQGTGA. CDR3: CASSSSGKGNEQFF. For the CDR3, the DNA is TGTGCCAGCAGCTCGAGCGGGAAAGGGAATGAGCAGTTCTTC.

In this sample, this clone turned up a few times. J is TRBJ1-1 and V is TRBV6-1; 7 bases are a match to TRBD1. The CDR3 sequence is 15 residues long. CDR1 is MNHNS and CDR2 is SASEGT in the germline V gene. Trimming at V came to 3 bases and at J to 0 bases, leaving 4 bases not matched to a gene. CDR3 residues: CASSDRGQLNTEAFF. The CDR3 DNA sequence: TGTGCCAGCAGTGATCGGGGACAGCTGAACACTGAAGCTTTCTTT.

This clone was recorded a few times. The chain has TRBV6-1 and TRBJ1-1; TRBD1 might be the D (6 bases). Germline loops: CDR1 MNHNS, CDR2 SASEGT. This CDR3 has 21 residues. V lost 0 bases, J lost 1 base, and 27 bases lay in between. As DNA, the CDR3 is TGTGCCAGCAGTGAAGCGAGGACCATTGAAGGGGGTGAGGGCCCGAACACTGAAGCTTTCTTT. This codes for CASSEARTIEGGEGPNTEAFF.